This T cell receptor (beta chain) was profiled in a study of tumor and adjacent non-tumor tissue in lung cancer. Looking at the study overall: The patients, some ten men and roughly 5 women, were roughly 30 to 80 with stage I to III disease. Overall study results and limits: Tumor repertoires had a smaller top 100 clone share than normal lung.

No cell sorting was done before RNA was extracted from the tissue. Concerning this clonotype itself: Antigen: not known. A clone one base away is much larger, so this may be a read error.

Three rounds of nested PCR, following a modified ARM-PCR protocol, produced the TCRbeta library. Each CDR3 protein gets one entry after TCRdb re-called the multiplex PCR reads with MiXCR. The table records about 68,000 distinct CDR3 sequences, almost 60% of them present only once. This TCR was recovered from a man aged 50 or older with non-small cell lung cancer. The source material was lung tumor tissue.

The CDR3, as DNA: TGTGCCCTCCCCGGGATAGGTAGCTCTGGGGCCAACGTCCTGACTTTC. Protein sequence: CALPGIGSSGANVLTF. The chain joins TRBV30 to TRBJ2-6; D perhaps matches TRBD2 (5 bases). Germline values: CDR1 GTSNPN, CDR2 SVGIG (reference sequence). V was cut by 8 bases and J by 0 bases, with 17 bases left in between. The CDR3 has 16 amino acids.